This T cell receptor (beta chain) stems from a study of blood T cell repertoires in COVID-19. Overall study: Sites across the United States, Italy and Spain contributed samples from acute and convalescent COVID-19. T cells, B-cell-depleted T cells, or PBMCs provided the cDNA or gDNA that served as material.

In the source study's methods: By means of reference gene primer amplification, nucleated cell counts were estimated. Data came from immunoSEQ multiplex PCR; TCRdb stores just in-frame clones and leaves some out. V and J calls and clone size are copied from that table; D and trimming were computed from the DNA. The sample lists 150,000 to 200,000 clones, around 80% occurring once. The ends were cut back, 1 base at V and 9 bases at J, with 10 bases in the middle. Per the germline V gene, CDR1 is MNHNS and CDR2 is SASEGT. The length of the CDR3 is 13 residues. The origin of this receptor is a man aged 55 to 70 with acute or convalescent COVID-19. This rearrangement joins TRBV6-1 to TRBJ1-5, with a weak D call TRBD1 (5 bases). Sample: peripheral blood. CDR3 in DNA: TGTGCCAGCAGTGAAGGGGGCCCTGGGCCCCAGCATTTT. It is translated as CASSEGGPGPQHF.